This TCR beta chain was obtained from a study of shared clonotypes between healthy human individuals (dated by TCRdb to the early 2020s). Turning to the overall study: A few men and a couple of women, aged 18 to 49 years, made up the cohort. For each donor, CD4 naive and CD4 memory were each given three plates, CD8 naive was given two plates, and CD8 memory was given one plate. To estimate repertoire size and how much clonotypes are shared between individuals, the study performed deep sequencing of blood TCR repertoires from about 5 healthy adults. To increase sequencing depth and limit assay-specific biases, different laboratories used diverse techniques to prepare libraries and sequence TCR repertoires. Each donor's leukapheresis produced roughly between about 0.85 and 10 billion PBMCs. What the authors observed across the whole study: The small number of donors limited the genetic and exposure-history diversity represented. Sampling was limited to blood, and TCR repertoires in tissue likely differ from TCR repertoires in blood. Estimated clonotype richness was generally larger for naive than for memory subsets. Clonotypes shared by all four sorted-subset donors showed higher generation probabilities than non-shared clonotypes. Across a few donors, approximately 5% of naive CD4, approximately 3.5% of naive CD8, around 2.1% of memory CD4, and 0.4% of memory CD8 clonotypes were shared. Based on pairwise subsampling, the degree of clonotype sharing among donors was expected to be affected by sequencing depth. Rarefaction of sorted-subset datasets indicated incomplete sequencing despite the large sequencing depth.

Notes on this clone: Its antigen target is currently unknown. Within one base of it there is no much larger clone, and no base qualities were kept.

Donors were healthy HIV-negative adults with no recently reported acute infections or vaccinations. Every donor was a Caucasian adult residing in Nashville, Tennessee, USA. CD4+ T cells were enriched by magnetic negative selection, after which naive cells were positively selected on CD45RA and the negative fraction was taken as the memory subset. After blood collection by leukapheresis, PBMCs were isolated using Ficoll-Histopaque density gradient centrifugation and then cryopreserved in the vapor phase of liquid nitrogen. Analytical flow cytometry was used to check the purity and quantity of every magnetically sorted T cell population. Genomic DNA was isolated from every sorted fraction and measured by UV absorbance on a Nanodrop 2000c. V is reduced by 0 bases and J by 4 bases, leaving a spacing of 9 bases between them. The CDR3, from cysteine to phenylalanine, totals 14 residues. The CDR3 DNA has 42 bases and is translated from base 1. CDR1 is given as MNHEY and CDR2 as SMNVEV, both from the germline V gene (reference sequence).

Using the deep immunoSEQ assay, TCR CDR3 regions were amplified from genomic DNA by multiplex PCR. Extracted genomic DNA from each cell subset was distributed evenly across all wells of several immunoSEQ 96-well plates, and each plate was treated as a replicate. For sorted subsets, roughly 200 ng genomic DNA, equal to 25,000 to 35,000 T cell genomes, was loaded into each replicate PCR. Purified libraries were quantified with a Qubit 3.0 fluorometer, sized on a Bioanalyzer 2100, and re-quantified with the KAPA Library Quantification kit. Every immunoSEQ 96-well plate was sequenced on a dedicated single-read 150-cycle Illumina NextSeq 550 flow cell. Per the source publication's procedure: Because the immunoSEQ output held only junctional sequences and lacked quality scores, the filtering could not match the filtering applied to full-length reads. To assign V/J genes and CDR3, sequences were annotated against IMGT germline references using PyIR, a Python wrapper for IgBLAST v1.9. Reads were filtered out if the reads had weak V/J assignments (E-value above 1e-6), no CDR3, stop codons, out-of-frame junctions, or ambiguous translated residues. V3J clonotypes were defined as sequences sharing the same inferred V gene, J gene, and CDR3 amino acid sequence. Percentage overlap between repertoires was calculated by dividing the number of shared unique clonotypes by the size of the smaller repertoire. Three approaches were used to assess repertoire richness: RTK rarefaction, the Chao1 estimator, and Recon v2.1 estimates of unobserved clonotypes. Generation probabilities for all TCRbeta clonotypes obtained by the gDNA method from a few donors were computed using OLGA. TCRdb retrieved this table from immuneACCESS and kept in-frame rearrangements only. Not all clones are present; in checked studies, unresolved V genes account for under half, and no reason is known for the remainder. D and trimming were read from the DNA, whereas the V and J calls and clone size are those reported in that table. The sample contains about 2.4 million clones, around 94% of them found a single time. The biggest ten clones account for about 0.13% of the sample.

What was sequenced was naive CD4+ T cells sorted from blood. According to the study, the label for this sample's cell subset or site signals: CD45RA+ positively selected. The rearrangement joined TRBV27 to TRBJ2-5; the D gene lacks a confident call. The clonotype originates from a man between 18 and 29 years old in good health. The encoded CDR3 is CASSLSIHGETQYF. The bases are TGTGCCAGCAGTTTATCGATACATGGAGAGACCCAGTACTTC.